This TCR beta chain came from a study of CD8 T cells in ankylosing spondylitis. TCRdb called the 5' RACE reads again in MiXCR, with one record for every CDR3 protein. The sample carries more than 650,000 distinct CDR3 sequences, about 12% recorded once. Overall study results and limits: Ankylosing spondylitis blood appeared to be characterized by a TCR beta motif of 8 or 9 highly homologous variants.

In regard to this clonotype: Its antigen is unidentified.

V was trimmed by 3 bases and J by 7 bases, leaving 19 bases between them. Germline V gene lookup returns CDR1 GTSNPN and CDR2 SVGIG (reference sequence). The CDR3 covers 14 residues. Material: blood, either unsorted or a sorted T cell fraction (not recorded which). The TCR was taken from a male donor with ankylosing spondylitis. The J gene is TRBJ2-7, the V gene TRBV30; D possibly corresponds to TRBD1 (6 bases). The CDR3 region is CAWSSTGLVWEQYF. The CDR3, as DNA: TGTGCCTGGAGCAGTACAGGGTTGGTGTGGGAGCAGTACTTC.